This T cell receptor beta chain was retrieved from a study of T cell clones after liver transplantation. The CDR3 spans 14 residues. Germline CDR1 SGHDT, CDR2 YYEEEE. V lost 0 bases to trimming and J lost 2 bases, with 9 bases between them. The table came from immunoSEQ multiplex PCR; TCRdb's copy has only in-frame clones and leaves some out. The sample holds 55,000 to 75,000 clones, 90% to 95% seen once. This material consisted of CD4+ T cells from blood, taken 25 months after liver transplant. This TCR was sampled from a human patient who received a liver transplant. The graft donor may be the source of some T cells. The chain carries TRBV5-6 and TRBJ2-7; no reliable D call. CDR3 bases: TGTGCCAGCAGCTTGGGACTGACGCCCTACGAGCAGTACTTC. It encodes CASSLGLTPYEQYF.